Listed here are 15 T cell receptor beta chains from one sample, sequenced in a study of molecular identifiers for immune sequencing clone quantification. TCRdb re-called the PCR reads through MiXCR, storing one row per CDR3 protein. In the table there are more than 450,000 distinct CDR3 sequences, 20% to 25% of which are singletons. The source material was naive CD8+ T cells from blood, with Jurkat cell RNA spiked in. Subset denoted: FACS-sorted CD8+CD4-CCR7+CD45RA+ naive T cells. All receptors come from a human donor in good health. Some libraries in this study had Jurkat cell RNA spiked in.

Concerning this clonotype itself: A junction end diverges from the germline sequence, so it may reflect a read error. In DNA, the CDR3 is TGTGCCAGCAGTTACGGGGCAGGGGACGAGCAGTGCTTC. Translation: CASSYGAGDEQCF. The chain uses TRBV6-2 or TRBV6-3 and TRBJ2-7; possible D gene TRBD1, 6 bases. The CDR3 runs 13 residues. Germline V gene sequence: CDR1 MNHEY, CDR2 SVGEGT.

This clonotype was counted at least ten times. The chain combines TRBV30 with TRBJ2-5; TRBD1 aligns across 9 bases. The germline CDR1 and CDR2 sequences are GTSNPN and SVGIG (reference sequence). With 2 bases clipped from V and 5 bases from J, the junction kept 9 bases outside the gene matches. The CDR3 runs 15 residues. Written as DNA, the CDR3 is TGTGCCTGGAGTCAAGAATGGACAGGGGTGGAGACCCAGTACTTC. It specifies CAWSQEWTGVETQYF.

This clonotype was detected only a few times. The gene calls are TRBV6-2 or TRBV6-3 and TRBJ1-5, with TRBD1 matching 7 bases. The CDR3 contains 18 residues. The V segment lost 0 bases and the J segment 4 bases; nucleotides outside the gene matches: 12. Germline V gene data show CDR1 as MNHEY and CDR2 as SVGEGT. CDR3 residues: CASSYSRTLDRVNQPQHF. The CDR3 coding sequence is TGTGCCAGCAGTTACTCTCGAACCCTTGACAGGGTTAATCAGCCCCAGCATTTT.

This clonotype has only a few counts. V and J are TRBV27 and TRBJ2-5, with D uncertain. CDR1 MNHEY and CDR2 SMNVEV come from the germline V gene (reference sequence). V was pared by 8 bases and J by 5 bases, with 15 bases between. The CDR3 has 13 amino acids. In DNA form, the CDR3 reads TGTGCCAGCTTACGAGACCGGCGTGAGACCCAGTACTTC. Protein sequence: CASLRDRRETQYF.

This clonotype was counted a few times. The chain uses TRBV30 and TRBJ2-7; no reliable D call. Between the trimmed V and J ends, which lost 0 bases and 2 bases, there was a span of 11 bases. The germline V gene encodes CDR1 GTSNPN and CDR2 SVGIG (reference sequence). The CDR3 loop spans 14 amino acids. CDR3 amino acids: CAWSVESRAYEQYF. As DNA, the CDR3 is TGTGCCTGGAGTGTTGAATCCCGAGCCTACGAGCAGTACTTC.

This clonotype was seen more than once but under ten times. This may stem from a read error, because a much larger clone lies one nucleotide away. V is TRBV6-6 and J is TRBJ1-1, with 7 bases matching TRBD1. The germline CDR1 and CDR2 sequences are MNHNY and SVGAGI (reference sequence). The CDR3 spans 14 residues. V gave up 6 bases and J gave up 1 base; unmatched junction bases: 5. In DNA form, the CDR3 reads TGTGCCAGCAGCACCTGGACAGGGAACACTGAAGCTTTCTTT. It is translated as CASSTWTGNTEAFF.

On this clonotype itself: This may be a read error, as it is one base from a much larger clone. The chain recombines TRBV6-2 or TRBV6-3 with TRBJ2-5, with 7 bases matching TRBD2. Per the germline V gene, CDR1 is MNHEY and CDR2 is SVGEGT. Trimming removed 7 bases from V and 7 bases from J; junction bases left unmatched: 15. This CDR3 has 15 residues. The CDR3 region has the DNA TGTGCCAGCACCCTGGGGCTAGCGGTTCGTGGGACCCAGTACTTC. This gives the protein CASTLGLAVRGTQYF.

This clonotype showed up just a few times. V usage is TRBV19 and J usage is TRBJ2-4; tentatively, D is TRBD1 or TRBD2 (5 bases each). The V end was cut by 3 bases, the J end by 6 bases, with 12 bases between. The CDR3 extends over 14 amino acids. Germline V gene data show CDR1 as LNHDA and CDR2 as SQIVND (reference sequence). The CDR3 loop reads CASSIRDGLNIQYF. The CDR3 DNA reads as TGTGCCAGTAGTATTCGGGACGGATTAAACATTCAGTACTTC. The whole variable domain, remainder taken from reference TRBV19 and TRBJ2-4, is DGGITQSPKYLFRKEGQNVTLSCEQNLNHDAMYWYRQDPGQGLRLIYYSQIVNDFQKGDIAEGYSVSREKKESFPLTVTSAQKNPTAFYLCASSIRDGLNIQYFGAGTRLSVL.

This sequence joins TRBV19 and TRBJ2-1, with unresolved D. CDR1 is LNHDA and CDR2 is SQIVND in the germline V gene (reference sequence). The CDR3 spans 15 residues. The ends were cut back, 2 bases at V and 8 bases at J, with 16 bases in the middle. The CDR3: CASSIPGIGFDEQFF. The CDR3 coding sequence is TGTGCCAGTAGTATACCCGGAATCGGGTTCGATGAGCAGTTCTTC.

This clonotype was observed many times. This chain links TRBV4-3 with TRBJ2-3; 15 bases fit TRBD2. The V and J ends lost 0 bases and 0 bases, in that order; junction bases with no gene match: 7. The CDR3 runs to 20 residues. CDR1 is LGHNA and CDR2 is YSLEER in the germline V gene. CDR3 amino acids: CASSQDWTSGGASSTDTQYF. The CDR3 bases are TGCGCCAGCAGCCAAGATTGGACTAGCGGGGGGGCCTCTAGCACAGATACGCAGTATTTT.

With regard to this clonotype: Given a much more abundant clone one base away, this may be a read error. The rearrangement joins TRBV5-6 to TRBJ2-7, with 10 bases lining up with TRBD2. The V gene end was trimmed by 5 bases and the J gene end by 0 bases; junction bases not matched to a gene: 8. The germline V gene encodes CDR1 SGHDT and CDR2 YYEEEE. The CDR3 covers 16 residues. CDR3 sequence reads: CASRPGLAAVSYEQYF. CDR3 bases: TGTGCCAGCAGGCCCGGACTAGCGGCGGTCTCCTACGAGCAGTACTTC.

This clonotype was picked up a small number of times. The chain links TRBV27 to TRBJ2-5; possibly TRBD2 for D (6 bases). V was clipped by 4 bases and J by 5 bases, with 20 bases between them. The CDR3 spans 16 residues. In germline, CDR1 is MNHEY, CDR2 SMNVEV (reference sequence). The CDR3 DNA follows: TGTGCCAGCAGTTCCCTGTCTACGGACGCGGGGGAGACCCAGTACTTC. Translation gives CASSSLSTDAGETQYF.

V is TRBV28 and J is TRBJ1-1; D gene ambiguous. The CDR3 covers 12 residues. Germline CDR1 and CDR2: MDHEN and SYDVKM. V dropped 11 bases and J dropped 0 bases, with 10 bases sitting between them. This CDR3 reads CAVTRLNTEAFF. The CDR3 region has the DNA TGTGCCGTTACGAGGCTGAACACTGAAGCTTTCTTT.

There are many counts of this clonotype. The chain recombines TRBV6-5 with TRBJ1-4; a weak D match, TRBD1 (5 bases). Trimming left V 2 bases short and J 8 bases short, with 6 bases between. This CDR3 contains 12 residues. CDR1 MNHEY and CDR2 SVGAGI come from the germline V gene. The CDR3 sequence: CASSYGGEKLFF. Written as DNA, the CDR3 is TGTGCCAGCAGTTACGGGGGGGAAAAACTGTTTTTT.

This chain uses TRBV7-9 with TRBJ1-1, with D unclear. The V gene lost 6 bases and the J gene lost 5 bases, with 10 bases spanning the gap. The CDR3 runs to 12 residues. The germline CDR1 and CDR2 sequences are SEHNR and FQNEAQ (reference sequence). The CDR3 region is CASRIVGTEAFF. The CDR3 DNA reads TGTGCCAGCAGAATAGTGGGGACTGAAGCTTTCTTT.